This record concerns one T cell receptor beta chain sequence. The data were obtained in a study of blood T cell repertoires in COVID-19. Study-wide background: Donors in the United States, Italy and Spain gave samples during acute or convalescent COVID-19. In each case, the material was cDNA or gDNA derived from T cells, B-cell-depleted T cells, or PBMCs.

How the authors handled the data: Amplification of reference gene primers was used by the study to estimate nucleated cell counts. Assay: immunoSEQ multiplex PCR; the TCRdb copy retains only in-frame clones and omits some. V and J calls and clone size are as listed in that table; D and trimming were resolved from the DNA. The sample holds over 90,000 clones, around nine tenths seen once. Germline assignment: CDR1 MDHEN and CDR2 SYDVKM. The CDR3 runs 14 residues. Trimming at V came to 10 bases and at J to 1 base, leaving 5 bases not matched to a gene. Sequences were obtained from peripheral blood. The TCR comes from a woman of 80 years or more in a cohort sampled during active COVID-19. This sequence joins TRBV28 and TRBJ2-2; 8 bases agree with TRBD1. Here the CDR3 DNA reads TGTGCCACCAAGACAGGGGAGAACACCGGGGAGCTGTTTTTT. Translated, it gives CATKTGENTGELFF.